These T cell receptor beta chains were read from a single sample in a study of control samples from healthy donors and cancer patients. The protocol was immunoSEQ multiplex PCR, while the TCRdb copy is restricted to in-frame clones and leaves out a portion. The repertoire consists of 100,000 or so clones, with 83% occurring once and the leading ten covering approximately 13%. Sequencing was performed on blood. The receptor set was obtained from a woman aged 45 to 65 in good health. CDR3s include the opening cysteine and the closing phenylalanine or tryptophan. Fields, in order: D gene, V gene, clone size, J gene, CDR3 DNA, CDR3 protein. A D gene is named only where the DNA matches it firmly. Some rows mark clone size as missing; the rest say once, few, many or name a class of expanded clone.

>TRBD1|TRBV7-9|-|TRBJ2-4
TGTGCCAGCAGCTTAGCTACAGGGGGCAGGACCAAAAACATTCAGTACTTC
CASSLATGGRTKNIQYF
>TRBD2|TRBV5-5|few|TRBJ2-2
TGTGCCAGCAGCCCGGGACTAGCGGGAGTTTACGGGGAGCTGTTTTTT
CASSPGLAGVYGELFF
>-|TRBV7-3|-|TRBJ1-6
TGTGCCAGCAGCTCGGACAACCGGAATTCACCCCTCCACTTT
CASSSDNRNSPLHF
>-|TRBV5-1|-|TRBJ1-5
TGCGCCCGCAGCTTGAGGGGGGGGCGGCAGCCCCAGCATTTT
CARSLRGGRQPQHF
>-|TRBV5-6|few|TRBJ1-2
TGTGCCAGCAGCTTCGCCGACAGAACTAACTATGGCTACACCTTC
CASSFADRTNYGYTF
>-|TRBV27|-|TRBJ2-5
TGTGCCAGCAGTTCAGCCGGGACCCAGTACTTC
CASSSAGTQYF
>-|TRBV7-2|-|TRBJ2-1
TGTGCCAGCAGCATAACGTTCCGTGGCCCCAACTACGATGAGCAGTTCTTC
CASSITFRGPNYDEQFF
>-|TRBV6-2/TRBV6-3|-|TRBJ1-5
TGTGCCAGCAGTTACTCAGGGTTCGGGAATAATCAGCCCCAGCATTTT
CASSYSGFGNNQPQHF
>-|TRBV11-1|once|TRBJ1-1
TGTGCCAGCAGCCTCGGGGGGGGTGCTTTCTTT
CASSLGGGAFF
>-|TRBV10-3|once|TRBJ1-2
TGTGCCATCACCGAGGACAACTATGGCTACACCTTC
CAITEDNYGYTF
>-|TRBV20-1|-|TRBJ2-7
TGCAGTGCTAGTAGGACAATCCCCTACGAGCAGTACTTC
CSASRTIPYEQYF
>TRBD1|TRBV5-4|-|TRBJ1-1
TGTGCCAGCAGCTTTGGGACAGGGGGCGTCATGAACACTGAAGCTTTCTTT
CASSFGTGGVMNTEAFF
>-|TRBV11-3|-|TRBJ1-4
TGTGCCAGCAGCTTAGATCGGGCTGGAACTAATGAAAAACTGTTTTTT
CASSLDRAGTNEKLFF
>-|TRBV27|few|TRBJ1-5
TGTGCCAGCAGTTCCGGGAGCGGGAATCAGCCCCAGCATTTT
CASSSGSGNQPQHF
>-|TRBV14|-|TRBJ2-1
TGTGCCAGCAGCCCGAGAACAGGGTTGAGGGACAATGAGCAGTTCTTC
CASSPRTGLRDNEQFF
>-|TRBV12-5|-|TRBJ1-3
TGTGCTAGTGGTGACGGTTCTGGAAACACCATATATTTT
CASGDGSGNTIYF
>-|TRBV5-6|-|TRBJ1-6
TGTGCCAGCAGCCCCCCGGACAGCTATAATTCACCCCTCCACTTT
CASSPPDSYNSPLHF
>TRBD2|TRBV27|-|TRBJ2-3
TGTGCCAGCGGCCCCGGGACTAGCGGGAGGGGAGGCACAGATACGCAGTATTTT
CASGPGTSGRGGTDTQYF
>TRBD1|TRBV3-1/TRBV3-2|once|TRBJ2-1
TGTGCCAGCAGCCAAGCAGGGGGCGTTTACAATGAGCAGTTCTTC
CASSQAGGVYNEQFF
>TRBD2|TRBV11-2|-|TRBJ2-5
TGTGCCAGCAGCTTAAACATGGGAGGGCAAGAGACCCAGTACTTC
CASSLNMGGQETQYF
>TRBD1|TRBV19|-|TRBJ2-5
TGTGCCAGTAGCCGGGGGGGACAGGGGCTCGGATACCAATTCCAAGAGACCCAGTACTTC
CASSRGGQGLGYQFQETQYF
>TRBD1|TRBV4-3|-|TRBJ1-2
TGCGCCAGCAGCCCCGACAGGGGGTGGCATGGCTACACCTTC
CASSPDRGWHGYTF
>-|TRBV6-1|-|TRBJ1-5
TGTGCCAGCAGTGTCCCGAGGGGGGACTATAGCAATCAGCCCCAGCATTTT
CASSVPRGDYSNQPQHF
>-|TRBV6-1|few|TRBJ2-1
TGTGCCAGCAGTGAGACAGATTACAATGAGCAGTTCTTC
CASSETDYNEQFF
>-|TRBV18|-|TRBJ1-2
TGTGCCAGCTCACCGGGGGTACTAGACCGGGACCTCGAAAACTATGGCTACACCTTC
CASSPGVLDRDLENYGYTF
>TRBD1|TRBV6-5|-|TRBJ2-7
TGTGCCAGCAGCAAAGGACAGGGCATCCCCTACGAGCAGTACTTC
CASSKGQGIPYEQYF
>-|TRBV11-3|-|TRBJ1-1
TGTGCCAGCAGCCCGGAGGGAGAAGCTTTCTTT
CASSPEGEAFF
>-|TRBV11-2|-|TRBJ1-1
TGTGCCAGCAGCTTTGGCGAAATGACTGAAGCTTTCTTT
CASSFGEMTEAFF
>-|TRBV3-1/TRBV3-2|-|TRBJ2-2
TGTGCCAGCAGTCCGGGGTACGGGGAGCTGTTTTTT
CASSPGYGELFF
>-|TRBV11-3|-|TRBJ2-1
TGTGCCAGCAGCTCCAGGGGGGAGGCGGCAGGTAATGAGCAGTTCTTC
CASSSRGEAAGNEQFF
>TRBD2|TRBV28|-|TRBJ2-2
TGTGCCAGCAGTTTGGCAGCGGGGGGGATCGGGGAGCTGTTTTTT
CASSLAAGGIGELFF
>-|TRBV5-1|-|TRBJ2-7
TGCGCCAGCAGCTGGGGAGTGTCCTACGAGCAGTACTTC
CASSWGVSYEQYF
>-|TRBV29-1|-|TRBJ2-1
TGCAGCGTTGATTTGCGTTGGGCTGAGCAGTTCTTC
CSVDLRWAEQFF
>TRBD1|TRBV6-4|-|TRBJ2-7
TGTGCCAGCAGTGAATGCGGTGTGAACAGGGGAAACGAGCAGTACTTC
CASSECGVNRGNEQYF
>-|TRBV5-6|-|TRBJ2-1
TGTGCCAGCAGCTTGTTGGACAACTCCTACAATGAGCAGTTCTTC
CASSLLDNSYNEQFF
>-|TRBV2|-|TRBJ2-1
TGTGCCAGCCTCAGGGGTCTAGCCTACAATGAGCAGTTCTTC
CASLRGLAYNEQFF
>TRBD1|TRBV7-9|many|TRBJ2-7
TGTGCCAGCACGATTAGTCGGACAGGGGGCACCTACGAGCAGTACTTC
CASTISRTGGTYEQYF
>TRBD2|TRBV6-5|-|TRBJ2-2
TGTGCCACCACTAGCGAAAGAAACACCGGGGAGCTGTTTTTT
CATTSERNTGELFF
>-|TRBV27|-|TRBJ1-5
TGTGCCAGCAGTCGCGGGGCGGACAATCAGCCCCAGCATTTT
CASSRGADNQPQHF
>TRBD1|TRBV30|-|TRBJ1-6
TGTGCCTGGGCGGGACAGGGGGTTAATTCACCCCTCCACTTT
CAWAGQGVNSPLHF
>-|TRBV7-9|-|TRBJ1-2
TGTGCCAGCAGCTTAGGGGGCGCAGACTATGGCTACACCTTC
CASSLGGADYGYTF
>-|TRBV5-4|-|TRBJ2-7
TGTGCCAGCAGCACGGACAGCCACTACGAGCAGTACTTC
CASSTDSHYEQYF
>-|TRBV12-3/TRBV12-4|-|TRBJ2-7
TGTGCCAGCAGTCTAGGGACTTTCGAGCAGTACTTC
CASSLGTFEQYF
>-|TRBV5-4|-|TRBJ2-3
TGTGCCAGCAGCTTGGCCTTTGGTAGCACAGATACGCAGTATTTT
CASSLAFGSTDTQYF
>TRBD2|TRBV9|-|TRBJ2-1
TGTGCCAGCAGCGTAGTGGCTAGCGGGACTAATGAGCAGTTCTTC
CASSVVASGTNEQFF
>-|TRBV29-1|-|TRBJ1-4
TGCAGCGTCCAAGAAAGGGGGTTGGGTAATGAAAAACTGTTTTTT
CSVQERGLGNEKLFF